What follows describes a single TCR beta chain. The antigen is undetermined. This sample's TCRbeta library carried unique molecular identifier barcodes. Via MiXCR, TCRdb re-called the PCR reads, giving one row per CDR3 protein. The sample shows about 980,000 distinct CDR3 sequences, about 29% of them seen only once. The data stem from a study of T-cell reconstitution after alpha-beta-depleted transplantation in children. The study's findings and limits: T cells produced anew were the main source of T-cell counts and diversity one year after transplant. Some patients' high day-60 TCRbeta diversity was traced to surviving recipient T cells and thymic progenitors. About two months after transplant, alpha-beta T cells reportedly came from several hundred expanded graft clones.

The V end lost 1 base, the J end lost 7 bases, and 20 bases lay between the germline ends. Germline CDR1 SGHVS, CDR2 FNYEAQ. The CDR3 extends over 17 amino acids. This receptor was identified in a boy in the first two years of life who had a stem cell transplant for SCID, so the T cells may come from the graft donor. The source was PBMCs, mostly from graft donor cells, collected 360 days after TCRalphabeta/CD19-depleted stem cell transplant. The J gene is TRBJ2-1, the V gene TRBV7-6; D is perhaps TRBD2 (6 bases). CDR3 in DNA: TGTGCCAGCAGCTTAGTTAGCGTAGCGGCAGGGCGGAATGAGCAGTTCTTC. Translating it yields CASSLVSVAAGRNEQFF.